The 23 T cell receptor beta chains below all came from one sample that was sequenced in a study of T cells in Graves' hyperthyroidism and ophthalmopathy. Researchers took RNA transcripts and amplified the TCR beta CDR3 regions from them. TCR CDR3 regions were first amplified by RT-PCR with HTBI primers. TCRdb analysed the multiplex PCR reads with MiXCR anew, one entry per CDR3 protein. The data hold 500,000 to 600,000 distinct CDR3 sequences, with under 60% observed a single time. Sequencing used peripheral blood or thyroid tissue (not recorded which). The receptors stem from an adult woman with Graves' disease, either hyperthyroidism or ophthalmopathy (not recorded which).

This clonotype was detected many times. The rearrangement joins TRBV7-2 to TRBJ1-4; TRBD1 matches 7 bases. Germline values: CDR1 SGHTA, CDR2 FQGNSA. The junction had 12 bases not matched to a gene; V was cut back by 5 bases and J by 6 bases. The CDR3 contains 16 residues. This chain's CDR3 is CASSPPGTVSYEKLFF. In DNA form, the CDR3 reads TGTGCCAGCAGCCCTCCCGGGACAGTGTCTTATGAAAAACTGTTTTTT.

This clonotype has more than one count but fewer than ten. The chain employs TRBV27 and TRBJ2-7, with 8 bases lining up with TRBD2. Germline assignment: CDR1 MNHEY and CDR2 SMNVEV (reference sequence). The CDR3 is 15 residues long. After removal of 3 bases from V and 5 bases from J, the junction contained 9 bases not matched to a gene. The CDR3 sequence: CASSFTLLAGHEQYF. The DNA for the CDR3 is TGTGCCAGCAGTTTCACTCTTCTAGCGGGTCACGAGCAGTACTTC.

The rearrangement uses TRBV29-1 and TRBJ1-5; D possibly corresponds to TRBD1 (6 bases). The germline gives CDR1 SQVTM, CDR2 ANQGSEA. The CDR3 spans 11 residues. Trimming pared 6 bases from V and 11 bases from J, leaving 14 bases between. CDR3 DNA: TGCAGCGTCATACAGGGTATGACCCAGCATTTT. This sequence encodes CSVIQGMTQHF. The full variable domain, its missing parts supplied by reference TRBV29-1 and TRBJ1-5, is SAVISQKPSRDICQRGTSLTIQCQVDSQVTMMFWYRQQPGQSLTLIATANQGSEATYESGFVIDKFPISRPNLTFSTLTVSNMSPEDSSIYLCSVIQGMTQHFGDGTRLSIL.

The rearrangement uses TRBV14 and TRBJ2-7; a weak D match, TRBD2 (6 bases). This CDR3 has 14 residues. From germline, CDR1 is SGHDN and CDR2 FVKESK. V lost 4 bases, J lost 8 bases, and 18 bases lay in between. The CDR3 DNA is TGTGCCAGCAGCCTCCGACTAGTTCCGAGAAAGCAGTACTTC. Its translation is CASSLRLVPRKQYF.

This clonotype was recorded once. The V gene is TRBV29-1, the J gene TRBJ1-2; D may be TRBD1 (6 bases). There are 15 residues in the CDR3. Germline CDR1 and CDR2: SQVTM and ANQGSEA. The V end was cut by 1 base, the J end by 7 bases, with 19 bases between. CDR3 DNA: TGCAGCGTTGAAGGACTATCAGGGGCGCGTGGTGGCTACACCTTC. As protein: CSVEGLSGARGGYTF.

The CDR3 reads CATSRDPHLTGGAYSPLHF. CDR3 DNA: TGTGCCACCAGCAGAGATCCCCACCTGACAGGGGGGGCATATTCACCCCTCCACTTT. The chain combines TRBV15 with TRBJ1-6, with 9 bases aligning to TRBD1. The CDR3 sequence is 19 residues long. The V and J ends lost 0 bases and 8 bases, in that order; junction bases with no gene match: 14. The V gene's germline CDR1 is LNHNV and CDR2 YYDKDF (reference sequence). The full variable domain, in which reference TRBV15 and TRBJ1-6 provide the parts outside the CDR3, is DAMVIQNPRYQVTQFGKPVTLSCSQTLNHNVMYWYQQKSSQAPKLLFHYYDKDFNNEADTPDNFQSRRPNTSFCFLDIRSPGLGDTAMYLCATSRDPHLTGGAYSPLHFGNGTRLTVT.

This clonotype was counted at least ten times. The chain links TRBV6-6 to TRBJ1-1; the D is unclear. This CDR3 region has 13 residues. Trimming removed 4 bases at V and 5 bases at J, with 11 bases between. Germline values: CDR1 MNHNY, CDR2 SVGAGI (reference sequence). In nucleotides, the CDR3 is TGTGCCAGCAGTTTCCCGGACGTGACTGAAGCTTTCTTT. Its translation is CASSFPDVTEAFF.

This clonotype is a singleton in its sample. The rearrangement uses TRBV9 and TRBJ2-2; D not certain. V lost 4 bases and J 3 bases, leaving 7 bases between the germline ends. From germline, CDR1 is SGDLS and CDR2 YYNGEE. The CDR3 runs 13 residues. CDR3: CASSSDDTGELFF. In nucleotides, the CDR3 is TGTGCCAGCAGCTCGGACGACACCGGGGAGCTGTTTTTT.

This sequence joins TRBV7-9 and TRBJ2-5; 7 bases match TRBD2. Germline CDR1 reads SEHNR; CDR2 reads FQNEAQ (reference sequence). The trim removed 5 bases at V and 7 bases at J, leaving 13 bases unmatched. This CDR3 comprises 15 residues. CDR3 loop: CASSPGGGATRTQYF. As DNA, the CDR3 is TGTGCCAGCAGCCCGGGAGGAGGAGCAACTCGGACCCAGTACTTC.

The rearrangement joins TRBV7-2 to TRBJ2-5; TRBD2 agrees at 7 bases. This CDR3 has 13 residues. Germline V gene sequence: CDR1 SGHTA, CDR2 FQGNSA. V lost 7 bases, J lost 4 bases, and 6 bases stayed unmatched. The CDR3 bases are TGTGCCAGCATGGGGGGGGTCGGAGAGACCCAGTACTTC. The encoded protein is CASMGGVGETQYF.

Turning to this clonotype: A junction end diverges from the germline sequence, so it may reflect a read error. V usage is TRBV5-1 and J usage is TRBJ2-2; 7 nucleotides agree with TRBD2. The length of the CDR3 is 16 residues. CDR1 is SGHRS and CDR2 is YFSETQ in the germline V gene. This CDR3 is CASSLVGVGGAGELFF. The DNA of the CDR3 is TGTGCCAGCAGTTTGGTGGGAGTGGGGGGGGCCGGGGAGCTGTTTTTT.

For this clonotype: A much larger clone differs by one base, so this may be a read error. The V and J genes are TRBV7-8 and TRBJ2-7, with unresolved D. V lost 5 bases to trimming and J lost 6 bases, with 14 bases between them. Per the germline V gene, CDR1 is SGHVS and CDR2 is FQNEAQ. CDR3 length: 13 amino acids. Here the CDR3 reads CASSQDRDCEQYF. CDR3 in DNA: TGTGCCAGCAGCCAAGATAGGGATTGCGAGCAGTACTTC.

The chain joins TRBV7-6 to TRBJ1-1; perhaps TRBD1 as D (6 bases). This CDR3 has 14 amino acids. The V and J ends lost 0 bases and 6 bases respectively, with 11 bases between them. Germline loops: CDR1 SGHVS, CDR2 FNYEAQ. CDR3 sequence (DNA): TGTGCCAGCAGCTTAGCCCAGGGGTCCGCTGAAGCTTTCTTT. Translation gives CASSLAQGSAEAFF.

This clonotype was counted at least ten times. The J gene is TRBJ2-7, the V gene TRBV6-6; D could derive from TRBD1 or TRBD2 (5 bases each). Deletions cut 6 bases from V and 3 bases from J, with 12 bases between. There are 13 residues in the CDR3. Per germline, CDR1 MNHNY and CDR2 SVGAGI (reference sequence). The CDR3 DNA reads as TGTGCCAGCAGCCGGGACCACATCTACGAGCAGTACTTC. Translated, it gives CASSRDHIYEQYF.

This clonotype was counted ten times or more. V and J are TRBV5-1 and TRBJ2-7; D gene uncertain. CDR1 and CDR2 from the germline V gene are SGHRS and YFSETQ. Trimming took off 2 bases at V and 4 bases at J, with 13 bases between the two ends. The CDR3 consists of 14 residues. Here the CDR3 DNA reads TGCGCCAGCAGCTTAATCAGTCATTCGTACGAGCAGTACTTC. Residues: CASSLISHSYEQYF. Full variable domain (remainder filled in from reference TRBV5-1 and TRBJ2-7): KAGVTQTPRYLIKTRGQQVTLSCSPISGHRSVSWYQQTPGQGLQFLFEYFSETQRNKGNFPGRFSGRQFSNSRSEMNVSTLELGDSALYLCASSLISHSYEQYFGPGTRLTVT.

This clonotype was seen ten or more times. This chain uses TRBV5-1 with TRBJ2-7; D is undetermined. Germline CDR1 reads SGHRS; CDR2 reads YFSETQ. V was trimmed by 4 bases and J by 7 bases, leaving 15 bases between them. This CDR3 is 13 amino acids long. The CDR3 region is CASSVPDLPEQYF. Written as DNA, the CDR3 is TGCGCCAGCAGCGTGCCAGACTTACCGGAGCAGTACTTC.

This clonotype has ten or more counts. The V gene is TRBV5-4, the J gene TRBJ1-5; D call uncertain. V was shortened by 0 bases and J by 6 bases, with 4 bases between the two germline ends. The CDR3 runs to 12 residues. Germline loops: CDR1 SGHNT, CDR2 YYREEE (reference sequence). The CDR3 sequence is CASSLDSQPQHF. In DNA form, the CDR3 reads TGTGCCAGCAGCTTGGATAGTCAGCCCCAGCATTTT.

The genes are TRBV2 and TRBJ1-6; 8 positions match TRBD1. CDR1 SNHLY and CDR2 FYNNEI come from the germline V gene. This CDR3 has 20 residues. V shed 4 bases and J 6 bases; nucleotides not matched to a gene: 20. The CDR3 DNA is TGTGCCAGCAGTGTTCGTCTCAGGGGGCGGGGTACCCCCGGTAATTCACCCCTCCACTTT. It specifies CASSVRLRGRGTPGNSPLHF.

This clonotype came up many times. Here the CDR3 reads CASSLLQALPQYF. CDR3 bases: TGTGCCAGCAGCTTACTACAGGCCCTCCCCCAGTACTTC. This chain uses TRBV7-9 with TRBJ2-5, with D possibly matching TRBD1 (5 bases). CDR1 is SEHNR, CDR2 FQNEAQ, per germline (reference sequence). V was clipped by 2 bases and J by 9 bases, with 13 bases between them. The CDR3 contains 13 residues.

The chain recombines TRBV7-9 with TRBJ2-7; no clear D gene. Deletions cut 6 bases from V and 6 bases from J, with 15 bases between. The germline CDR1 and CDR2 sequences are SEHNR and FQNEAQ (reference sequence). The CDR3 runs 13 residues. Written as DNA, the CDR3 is TGTGCCAGCAGTGCTAAGGTCGGGTTCGAGCAGTACTTC. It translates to CASSAKVGFEQYF.

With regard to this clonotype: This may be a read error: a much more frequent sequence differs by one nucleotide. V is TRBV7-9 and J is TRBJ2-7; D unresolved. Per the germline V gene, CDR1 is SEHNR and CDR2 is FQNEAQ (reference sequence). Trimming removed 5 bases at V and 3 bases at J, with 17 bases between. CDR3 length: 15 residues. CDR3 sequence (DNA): TGTGCCAGCAGCCCCCGCGGTCAGCGCGTCTACGAGCAGTACTTC. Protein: CASSPRGQRVYEQYF.

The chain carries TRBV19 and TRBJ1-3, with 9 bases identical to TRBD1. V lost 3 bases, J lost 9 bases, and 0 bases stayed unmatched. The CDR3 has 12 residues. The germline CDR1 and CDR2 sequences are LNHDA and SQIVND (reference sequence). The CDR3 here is CASSMTGGTIYF. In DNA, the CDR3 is TGTGCCAGTAGTATGACAGGGGGCACCATATATTTT.

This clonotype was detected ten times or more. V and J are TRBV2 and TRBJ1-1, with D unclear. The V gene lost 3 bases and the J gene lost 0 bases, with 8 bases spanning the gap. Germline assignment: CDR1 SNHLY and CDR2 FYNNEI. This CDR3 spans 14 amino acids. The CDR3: CASSEIVMNTEAFF. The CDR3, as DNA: TGTGCCAGCAGTGAGATCGTCATGAACACTGAAGCTTTCTTT.